This note documents a single TCR beta chain sequence. This record belongs to a study of T cells in Graves' hyperthyroidism and ophthalmopathy. Lactation, pregnancy, other autoimmune disease or uncontrolled infection led to exclusion of patients. Diagnoses used clinical symptoms, serum thyroxine and TRAb, thyroid ultrasound and orbital computed tomography. The source material, RNA transcripts, was used to amplify TCR beta CDR3 regions. A set of HTBI primers served as the primers for a first-round RT-PCR of the TCR CDR3. MiXCR, run by TCRdb on the multiplex PCR reads, gives a single entry per CDR3 protein. This table has approximately 640,000 distinct CDR3 sequences, 45% appearing once. Germline V gene data show CDR1 as LNHNV and CDR2 as YYDKDF (reference sequence). CDR3 length: 16 amino acids. Trimming took off 3 bases at V and 1 base at J, with 15 bases between the two ends.

This receptor was identified in an adult man with Graves' disease, either hyperthyroidism or ophthalmopathy (not recorded which). Sequencing used peripheral blood or thyroid tissue (not recorded which). The chain employs TRBV15 and TRBJ1-1; the D gene is possibly TRBD1 (6 bases). The DNA of the CDR3 is TGTGCCACCAGCAGCCCGCGACAGGCGCCGAACACTGAAGCTTTCTTT. Translating it yields CATSSPRQAPNTEAFF.